One and the same sample provided the 25 T cell receptor beta chains below, sequenced in a study of OX40 agonist ivuxolimab in advanced cancers. The repertoire was sequenced with immunoSEQ multiplex PCR; TCRdb's copy has only in-frame clones and lacks some. Of over 95,000 clones detected, approximately 95% appear once; the ten largest clones hold 2% to 2.5%. Sequencing was performed on CD4+ or CD8+ T cells sorted from blood, taken in a trial of the OX40 agonist ivuxolimab. The receptors stem from an adult with an advanced solid tumor such as melanoma, head and neck, liver or kidney cancer.

In the case of this clone: Distinct nucleotide sequences in the sample also encode this CDR3. CDR3 DNA sequence: TGTGCCAGCAGTTTATCGGGACCGAACACTGAAGCTTTCTTT. This codes for CASSLSGPNTEAFF. This chain links TRBV27 with TRBJ1-1; the D gene is possibly TRBD1 (5 bases). CDR1 and CDR2 (germline): MNHEY, SMNVEV (reference sequence). The CDR3 totals 14 residues. The V end was cut by 0 bases, the J end by 1 base, with 6 bases between.

V is TRBV29-1 and J is TRBJ2-7, with a weak D call TRBD1 (5 bases). Germline CDR1 SQVTM, CDR2 ANQGSEA. Trimming removed 3 bases from V and 2 bases from J, with 11 bases in between. The CDR3 runs to 13 residues. The CDR3 loop is CSVEQGVAYEQYF. The CDR3 DNA follows: TGCAGCGTTGAGCAGGGTGTGGCCTACGAGCAGTACTTC.

The rearrangement joins TRBV28 to TRBJ2-3; 7 nucleotides match TRBD1. The germline CDR1 and CDR2 sequences are MDHEN and SYDVKM. CDR3 length: 14 amino acids. The J segment lost 6 bases and the V segment lost 4 bases, leaving 7 bases of the junction unmatched. The CDR3 reads CASSSLQQGDTQYF. CDR3 DNA sequence: TGTGCCAGCAGTTCACTCCAACAGGGGGATACGCAGTATTTT.

The rearrangement uses TRBV27 and TRBJ2-7; D not resolved. Per germline, CDR1 MNHEY and CDR2 SMNVEV (reference sequence). V shed 4 bases and J shed 2 bases, with 18 bases lying between them. The CDR3 contains 16 residues. CDR3 DNA: TGTGCCAGCAGTTCGTTATTACAGAAAAACACCTACGAGCAGTACTTC. Translating gives CASSSLLQKNTYEQYF.

J is TRBJ2-1 and V is TRBV7-6, with 13 bases fitting TRBD2. This CDR3 has 15 residues. Losses at the gene ends were 6 bases for V and 4 bases for J; bases not matched to a gene: 3. The germline V gene encodes CDR1 SGHVS and CDR2 FNYEAQ. CDR3 sequence reads: CASSPLAGGYNEQFF. The CDR3 DNA sequence: TGTGCCAGCAGTCCACTAGCGGGGGGGTACAATGAGCAGTTCTTC.

The J gene is TRBJ1-2, the V gene TRBV28; 8 bases map to TRBD1. CDR3 size: 19 residues. Germline values: CDR1 MDHEN, CDR2 SYDVKM. V trimming: 2 bases; J trimming: 4 bases; junction bases outside the gene matches: 18. The CDR3 DNA sequence: TGTGCCAGCAGTTTAGGGAGGGCCGGGACAGGTTTTCGGGGCTATGGCTACACCTTC. It specifies CASSLGRAGTGFRGYGYTF.

The CDR3 here is CASRHLGDGPYEQYF. CDR3 coding DNA: TGTGCCAGCAGGCACTTGGGGGACGGTCCCTACGAGCAGTACTTC. The chain employs TRBV7-6 and TRBJ2-7; the D call may be TRBD1 or TRBD2 (5 bases each). CDR1 is SGHVS and CDR2 is FNYEAQ in the germline V gene. This CDR3 has 15 amino acids. The V end lost 6 bases, the J end lost 2 bases, and 17 bases lay between the germline ends.

The chain carries TRBV6-1 and TRBJ2-2; D is ambiguous. Germline lookup yields CDR1 MNHNS and CDR2 SASEGT. The CDR3 runs 12 residues. Deletions cut 3 bases from V and 9 bases from J, with 8 bases between. The CDR3 DNA follows: TGTGCCAGCAGTGAGGTTGCCTGGGAGCTGTTTTTT. This sequence encodes CASSEVAWELFF.

Here the CDR3 DNA reads TGTGCCAGCAGTTACCCCCCAGGGTCCGGATACAATGAGCAGTTCTTC. It encodes CASSYPPGSGYNEQFF. The chain couples TRBV6-5 to TRBJ2-1; possible D gene TRBD1, 5 bases. This CDR3 contains 16 residues. V was pared by 2 bases and J by 4 bases, with 15 bases between. Germline lookup yields CDR1 MNHEY and CDR2 SVGAGI.

On this clone itself: Relative to the germline gene, one junction end is altered; a read error may explain this. The chain couples TRBV28 to TRBJ1-5; no reliable D call. Germline V gives CDR1 MDHEN, CDR2 SYDVKM. The CDR3 consists of 16 residues. The CDR3 DNA is TGTGCCAGCACCACTAATCGGCAGACTGGCAATCGGCCCCAGCATTTT. Its protein is CASTTNRQTGNRPQHF. Filled out from reference TRBV28 and TRBJ1-5, the complete variable domain reads DVKVTQSSRYLVKRTGEKVFLECVQDMDHENMFWYRQDPGLGLRLIYFSYDVKMKEKGDIPEGYSVSREKKERFSLILESASTNQTSMYLCASTTNRQTGNRPQHFGDGTRLSIL.

V and J are TRBV7-3 and TRBJ2-5, with D uncertain. Trimming cost V 7 bases and J 1 base, with 13 bases left between them. The CDR3 covers 14 residues. Germline lookup yields CDR1 SGHTA and CDR2 FQGTGA. Here the CDR3 DNA reads TGTGCCAGCAACCCTAACAGCGTCCAAGAGACCCAGTACTTC. Amino acid sequence: CASNPNSVQETQYF.

The chain couples TRBV5-4 to TRBJ2-7; 7 nucleotides align to TRBD2. The CDR3 runs to 13 residues. Per the germline V gene, CDR1 is SGHNT and CDR2 is YYREEE (reference sequence). The J segment lost 3 bases and the V segment lost 2 bases, leaving 2 bases of the junction unmatched. CDR3 protein: CASSFASGYEQYF. The CDR3 coding sequence is TGTGCCAGCAGCTTCGCTAGCGGCTACGAGCAGTACTTC.

The chain uses TRBV28 and TRBJ2-5; 7 bases are shared with TRBD1. There are 14 residues in the CDR3. Germline CDR1 reads MDHEN; CDR2 reads SYDVKM. The J segment lost 5 bases and the V segment lost 1 base, leaving 4 bases of the junction unmatched. The CDR3 region has the DNA TGTGCCAGCAGTTTATTACCCAGGGGGGAGACCCAGTACTTC. Its protein is CASSLLPRGETQYF. The full variable domain, completed using reference TRBV28 and TRBJ2-5, is DVKVTQSSRYLVKRTGEKVFLECVQDMDHENMFWYRQDPGLGLRLIYFSYDVKMKEKGDIPEGYSVSREKKERFSLILESASTNQTSMYLCASSLLPRGETQYFGPGTRLLVL.

Here the CDR3 reads CASSALAGIYEQYF. In DNA form, the CDR3 reads TGTGCCAGCAGCGCACTAGCGGGCATCTACGAGCAGTACTTC. This sequence joins TRBV6-1 and TRBJ2-7; 9 bases match TRBD2. Trimming took 6 bases from V and 3 from J; bases not matched to a gene: 6. Germline CDR1 MNHNS, CDR2 SASEGT. The CDR3 is 14 amino acids.

This chain connects TRBV10-2 to TRBJ1-1; the D is unclear. Trimming took off 0 bases at V and 0 bases at J, with 2 bases between the two ends. The CDR3 has 13 amino acids. The germline CDR1 and CDR2 sequences are WSHSY and SAAADI. In DNA form, the CDR3 reads TGCGCCAGCAGTGAGTCGTTGAACACTGAAGCTTTCTTT. This gives the protein CASSESLNTEAFF.

V is TRBV7-2 and J is TRBJ1-5; the D is unclear. CDR3 length equals 15 residues. V was shortened by 3 bases and J by 1 base, with 10 bases between the two germline ends. The germline V gene has CDR1 SGHTA and CDR2 FQGNSA. In DNA form, the CDR3 reads TGTGCCAGCAGCTTTTTGGCGGGCAGCAATCAGCCCCAGCATTTT. Its translation: CASSFLAGSNQPQHF.

The chain recombines TRBV5-4 with TRBJ2-2, with D uncertain. The CDR3 totals 14 residues. Germline-derived CDR1 and CDR2 are SGHNT and YYREEE (reference sequence). Trimming pared 0 bases from V and 1 base from J, leaving 4 bases between. The CDR3 DNA reads as TGTGCCAGCAGCTTGGACCGGAACACCGGGGAGCTGTTTTTT. Its protein product is CASSLDRNTGELFF.

This clone was detected only once. A read error may produce the germline difference seen at one junction end. CDR3 region: CASSYSSEQYF. CDR3 nucleotide sequence: TGTGCCAGCAGTTACTCCTCCGAGCAGTACTTC. This chain uses TRBV6-5 with TRBJ2-7; D uncertain. The CDR3 is 11 residues long. Germline-derived CDR1 and CDR2 are MNHEY and SVGAGI.

The chain joins TRBV10-2 to TRBJ1-2; the D gene is possibly TRBD1 (5 bases). V was pared by 0 bases and J by 3 bases, with 17 bases between. CDR1 is WSHSY and CDR2 is SAAADI in the germline V gene. The CDR3 has 17 residues. In DNA form, the CDR3 reads TGCGCCAGCAGTGAGTCGGGGGACGGACCTCTTTACTATGGCTACACCTTC. As protein: CASSESGDGPLYYGYTF.

This sequence joins TRBV19 and TRBJ1-2; D gene uncertain. CDR1 and CDR2 (germline): LNHDA, SQIVND (reference sequence). CDR3 length: 15 residues. The V and J ends lost 2 bases and 5 bases respectively, with 15 bases between them. CDR3 residues: CASSITSGSHYGYTF. In DNA, the CDR3 is TGTGCCAGTAGTATAACCTCCGGGTCCCATTATGGCTACACCTTC.

The chain is built from TRBV6-1 and TRBJ2-7; possible D gene TRBD2, 5 bases. Trimming took off 2 bases at V and 0 bases at J, with 11 bases between the two ends. The germline CDR1 and CDR2 sequences are MNHNS and SASEGT. The CDR3 runs to 15 residues. In DNA form, the CDR3 reads TGTGCCAGCAGTGAACTGGCAGGAGGCTCCTACGAGCAGTACTTC. Translated: CASSELAGGSYEQYF.

This chain uses TRBV19 with TRBJ1-1, with D maybe TRBD1 (5 bases). Trimming left V 5 bases short and J 1 base short, with 11 bases between. Germline CDR1 LNHDA, CDR2 SQIVND (reference sequence). The CDR3 is 14 amino acids. CDR3 nucleotides: TGTGCCAGTAGTCCCGGGACCGCGAACACTGAAGCTTTCTTT. Translation gives CASSPGTANTEAFF.

The chain carries TRBV7-3 and TRBJ2-5; no definite D call. The assigned J gene may be wrong: the sequence end matches TRBJ2-7 better. Germline CDR1 and CDR2: SGHTA and FQGTGA. The CDR3 loop spans 14 amino acids. This chain's CDR3 is CASSLTGFGYEQYF. The DNA of the CDR3 is TGTGCCAGCAGCTTAACCGGGTTTGGGTACGAGCAGTACTTC.

The chain combines TRBV19 with TRBJ2-2, with a tentative D call TRBD2 (7 bases). The CDR3 has 12 residues. The germline CDR1 and CDR2 sequences are LNHDA and SQIVND (reference sequence). Trimming removed 9 bases from V and 6 bases from J, with 11 bases in between. CDR3 in DNA: TGTGCCAGCGAGGGGGGGTCCGGGGAGCTGTTTTTT. As protein: CASEGGSGELFF.

The V call is TRBV28, the J call TRBJ1-5; weak D call: TRBD1 (6 bases). CDR3 length: 11 residues. Deletions cut 6 bases from V and 11 bases from J, with 11 bases between. Germline assignment: CDR1 MDHEN and CDR2 SYDVKM. The CDR3 sequence: CASSPRGAQHF. CDR3 nucleotide sequence: TGTGCCAGCAGCCCAAGGGGGGCCCAGCATTTT.